Below are 16 T cell receptor beta chains sequenced from a single sample in a study of blood T cell repertoires in COVID-19. Some clones are missing from TCRdb's copy, which holds only in-frame ones; the method was immunoSEQ multiplex PCR. The sample carries tens of thousands of clones, approximately 90% recorded once. The sample consisted of peripheral blood. The receptors stem from a man aged 30-40 years with acute or convalescent COVID-19.

The J gene is TRBJ2-7, the V gene TRBV27; TRBD1 aligns across 8 bases. The trim removed 6 bases at V and 3 bases at J, leaving 7 bases unmatched. The CDR3 loop spans 14 amino acids. Germline V gene sequence: CDR1 MNHEY, CDR2 SMNVEV (reference sequence). This CDR3 reads CASSSGQVLYEQYF. The DNA for the CDR3 is TGTGCCAGCAGCTCGGGACAGGTCCTCTACGAGCAGTACTTC.

The rearrangement joins TRBV5-1 to TRBJ1-5, with TRBD1 identical over 7 bases. Germline CDR1 is SGHRS and CDR2 is YFSETQ. Unmatched junction bases numbered 19, after V lost 3 bases and J lost 7 bases. The CDR3 sequence is 18 residues long. CDR3: CASSYPTGIAILLQPQHF. The CDR3 DNA reads TGCGCCAGCAGCTACCCGACAGGGATTGCCATTCTTCTCCAGCCCCAGCATTTT.

Here the CDR3 DNA reads TGTGCCACCAGTCGGAGGAGCGAGGCTGGAAACACCATATATTTT. Its protein is CATSRRSEAGNTIYF. V gene TRBV15 combines with J gene TRBJ1-3, with no clear D. The CDR3 length is 15 residues. Trimming shortened V by 6 bases and J by 2 bases, and 14 bases separated the two germline ends. Per germline, CDR1 LNHNV and CDR2 YYDKDF (reference sequence).

This clone was recorded once. V gene TRBV6-5 combines with J gene TRBJ2-5; D possibly corresponds to TRBD2 (5 bases). Trimming took off 2 bases at V and 4 bases at J, with 5 bases between the two ends. Germline lookup yields CDR1 MNHEY and CDR2 SVGAGI. This CDR3 region has 12 residues. CDR3 nucleotide sequence: TGTGCCAGCAGTTACACTAGAGAGACCCAGTACTTC. It is translated as CASSYTRETQYF.

The chain links TRBV29-1 to TRBJ2-1; 9 nucleotides align to TRBD2. The CDR3 consists of 13 residues. The V gene's germline CDR1 is SQVTM and CDR2 ANQGSEA. Germline trimming cut 4 bases from V and 3 bases from J; bases unmatched to any gene: 1. As DNA, the CDR3 is TGCAGCGTTGGTAGCGGGAGCTACAATGAGCAGTTCTTC. Protein product: CSVGSGSYNEQFF.

V and J are TRBV19 and TRBJ1-1, with D possibly matching TRBD1 (6 bases). Germline CDR1 reads LNHDA; CDR2 reads SQIVND (reference sequence). V dropped 3 bases and J dropped 4 bases, with 15 bases sitting between them. The CDR3 extends over 15 amino acids. The CDR3 region is CASSMPGVLATEAFF. In DNA, the CDR3 is TGTGCCAGTAGTATGCCAGGGGTATTAGCCACTGAAGCTTTCTTT.

V and J are TRBV28 and TRBJ2-3, with D possibly matching TRBD1 (5 bases). There are 11 residues in the CDR3. The germline CDR1 and CDR2 sequences are MDHEN and SYDVKM. V was clipped by 7 bases and J by 9 bases, with 11 bases between them. The CDR3 spells CASILSGTQYF. The CDR3 DNA follows: TGTGCCAGCATCCTGTCAGGGACGCAGTATTTT.

The chain recombines TRBV29-1 with TRBJ2-7, with 10 bases fitting TRBD2. The V segment lost 5 bases and the J segment 2 bases; nucleotides outside the gene matches: 12. Looked up from germline, CDR1 is SQVTM and CDR2 is ANQGSEA. This CDR3 region has 16 residues. The CDR3 DNA sequence: TGCAGCGTTTCAGTAGCGGGAGGAGGGAATCCCTACGAGCAGTACTTC. Its translation: CSVSVAGGGNPYEQYF.

The chain has TRBV7-9 and TRBJ2-3, with 7 bases aligning to TRBD1. The CDR3 runs to 14 residues. The J segment lost 3 bases and the V segment lost 5 bases, leaving 5 bases of the junction unmatched. Germline V gene sequence: CDR1 SEHNR, CDR2 FQNEAQ (reference sequence). Written as DNA, the CDR3 is TGTGCCAGCAGCCCCGGACAGGCGACAGATACGCAGTATTTT. This encodes CASSPGQATDTQYF.

This clone was detected a few times. The chain employs TRBV27 and TRBJ1-5; no definite D call. This CDR3 spans 12 amino acids. V lost 2 bases to trimming and J lost 9 bases, with 8 bases between them. Germline CDR1 and CDR2: MNHEY and SMNVEV (reference sequence). The CDR3 loop reads CASSLELGPQHF. The DNA for the CDR3 is TGTGCCAGCAGTTTAGAGCTAGGGCCCCAGCATTTT.

The CDR3 is CASNTPPGETQYF. The CDR3 DNA follows: TGTGCCAGCAACACTCCACCAGGGGAGACCCAGTACTTC. This rearrangement joins TRBV7-2 to TRBJ2-5; D is possibly TRBD1 (5 bases). The V end was cut by 7 bases, the J end by 5 bases, with 14 bases between. Germline CDR1 SGHTA, CDR2 FQGNSA. CDR3 size: 13 residues.

This chain joins TRBV5-6 and TRBJ2-1; D may be TRBD2 (6 bases). Trimming removed 0 bases at V and 9 bases at J, with 16 bases between. The CDR3 is made up of 15 amino acids. Germline V CDR1 and CDR2: SGHDT, YYEEEE. CDR3 nucleotide sequence: TGTGCCAGCAGCTTGGCCCGACTAGAAGGCAGTGAGCAGTTCTTC. It yields the protein CASSLARLEGSEQFF.

The rearrangement joins TRBV6-2 or TRBV6-3 to TRBJ1-5, with 8 bases identical to TRBD1. The CDR3 covers 15 residues. The trim removed 6 bases at V and 4 bases at J, leaving 8 bases unmatched. Germline CDR1 is MNHEY and CDR2 is SVGEGT. CDR3 amino acids: CASSQRTGGNQPQHF. CDR3 coding DNA: TGTGCCAGCAGCCAACGAACAGGGGGAAATCAGCCCCAGCATTTT.

The chain has TRBV5-4 and TRBJ2-7; 8 bases match TRBD1. Germline V gene sequence: CDR1 SGHNT, CDR2 YYREEE (reference sequence). The junction had 10 bases not matched to a gene; V was cut back by 9 bases and J by 2 bases. The CDR3 runs 14 residues. The CDR3 DNA is TGTGCCACCACTGAAGTGGGACAGGCCTACGAGCAGTACTTC. This encodes CATTEVGQAYEQYF. Looking up the rest from reference TRBV5-4 and TRBJ2-7 gives the full variable domain: ETGVTQSPTHLIKTRGQQVTLRCSSQSGHNTVSWYQQALGQGPQFIFQYYREEENGRGNFPPRFSGLQFPNYSSELNVNALELDDSALYLCATTEVGQAYEQYFGPGTRLTVT.

This chain links TRBV5-4 with TRBJ1-2; possibly TRBD1 for D (6 bases). This CDR3 contains 13 residues. Trimming took off 9 bases at V and 4 bases at J, with 16 bases between the two ends. Germline V gene lookup returns CDR1 SGHNT and CDR2 YYREEE (reference sequence). CDR3 sequence (DNA): TGTGCCACCTGGGAGGGGGAGAGCTATGGCTACACCTTC. Translation gives CATWEGESYGYTF.

This rearrangement joins TRBV6-2 or TRBV6-3 to TRBJ2-2; 8 nucleotides agree with TRBD1. Germline CDR1 and CDR2: MNHEY and SVGEGT. The CDR3 covers 15 residues. The J segment lost 7 bases and the V segment lost 5 bases, leaving 9 bases of the junction unmatched. CDR3 DNA sequence: TGTGCCAGCAGTCACAGGGACAGGTCGGTCGGGGAGCTGTTTTTT. It translates to CASSHRDRSVGELFF.